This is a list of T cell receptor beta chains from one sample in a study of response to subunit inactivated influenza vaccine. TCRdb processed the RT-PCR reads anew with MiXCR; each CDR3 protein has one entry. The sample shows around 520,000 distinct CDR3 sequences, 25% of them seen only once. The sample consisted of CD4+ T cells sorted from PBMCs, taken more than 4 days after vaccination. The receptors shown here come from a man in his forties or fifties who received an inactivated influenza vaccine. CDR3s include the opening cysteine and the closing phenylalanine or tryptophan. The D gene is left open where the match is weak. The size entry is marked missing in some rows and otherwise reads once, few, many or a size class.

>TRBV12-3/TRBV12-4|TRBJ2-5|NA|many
TGTGCCAGCAGTTTTGGAATCCAAGAGACCCAGTACTTC
CASSFGIQETQYF
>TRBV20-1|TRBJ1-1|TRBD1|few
TGCAGTGCTAGAGAGGGTTTAGGGACAGGGATTTTCTTT
CSAREGLGTGIFF
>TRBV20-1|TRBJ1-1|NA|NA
TGCAGTGCCGAAGGGATGGCGAACACTGAAGCTTTCTTT
CSAEGMANTEAFF
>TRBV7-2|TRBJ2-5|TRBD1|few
TGTGCCAGCAGCAGGGACAGGGAGGCCACCCAGTACTTC
CASSRDREATQYF
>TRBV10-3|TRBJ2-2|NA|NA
TGTGCCATCAGTGGTAAAGGGACGGCCGGCGGGGAGCTGTTTTTT
CAISGKGTAGGELFF
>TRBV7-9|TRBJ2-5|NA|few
TGTGCCAGCAGGCCCAACCAAGAGACCCAGTACTTC
CASRPNQETQYF
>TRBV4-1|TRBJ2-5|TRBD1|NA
TGCGCCAGCAGCCAAGAATGGACAGGGCTCCAAGAGACCCAGTACTTC
CASSQEWTGLQETQYF
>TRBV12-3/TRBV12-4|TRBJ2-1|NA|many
TGTGCCAGCAGTCGTAGGGGACTCTCTCACTACAATGAGCAGTTCTTC
CASSRRGLSHYNEQFF
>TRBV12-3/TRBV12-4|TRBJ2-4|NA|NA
TGTGCCAGCAGCCGGGGCCACAAAAACATTCAGTACTTC
CASSRGHKNIQYF
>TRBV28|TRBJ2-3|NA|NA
TGTGCCAGCAATCGACTAGTCCCCACAGATACGCAGTATTTT
CASNRLVPTDTQYF
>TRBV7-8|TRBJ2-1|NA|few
TGTGCCAGCAGCTTAGACAGGGAATTTGGTGAGCAGTTCTTC
CASSLDREFGEQFF
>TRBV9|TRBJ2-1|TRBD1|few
TGTGCCAGCAGCACAACGACCGGGACAGGGCACAATGAGCAGTTCTTC
CASSTTTGTGHNEQFF